This passage covers 29 T cell receptor beta chains from one sample sequenced in a study of preoperative IRX-2 immunotherapy in early breast cancer. Noted treatment: preoperative locoregional IRX-2 cytokine immunotherapy. The data were produced by immunoSEQ multiplex PCR, yet TCRdb's version contains in-frame clones alone and is incomplete. The profile covers roughly 25,000 clones, with around 75% appearing a single time and approximately 2.2% taken by the ten largest. The sample was lymph node tissue, taken before IRX-2 immunotherapy. These receptors were obtained from a human donor with breast cancer.

The chain has TRBV11-3 and TRBJ2-4, with no clear D. The CDR3 covers 17 residues. Trimming took off 2 bases at V and 0 bases at J, with 14 bases between the two ends. Germline CDR1 is SGHNT and CDR2 is YENEEA. CDR3 bases: TGTGCCAGCAGCTTATTTGGCGCCACCTTAGCCAAAAACATTCAGTACTTC. Residues: CASSLFGATLAKNIQYF.

This clone has only one observation. J is TRBJ1-2 and V is TRBV7-6; 9 bases fit TRBD1. Germline V gene sequence: CDR1 SGHVS, CDR2 FNYEAQ. The CDR3 runs to 19 residues. The junction had 19 bases not matched to a gene; V was cut back by 4 bases and J by 4 bases. The CDR3 nucleotides read TGTGCCAGCAGCTCGTCCCCAACAGGGGGCGCGCCTGGGGTCTATGGCTACACCTTC. It yields the protein CASSSSPTGGAPGVYGYTF.

This clone was detected a few times. V usage is TRBV1 and J usage is TRBJ1-3; the table's D call, TRBD1, was not checked against the DNA. TRBV1 is labeled a pseudogene. CDR3 size: 14 residues. As DNA, the CDR3 is TGCGCCAGCAGCTCAGGGGGATCTGGAAACACCATATATTTT. It is translated as CASSSGGSGNTIYF.

This chain uses TRBV11-3 with TRBJ1-4, with 7 bases that match TRBD1. This CDR3 has 14 amino acids. V gave up 3 bases and J gave up 8 bases; unmatched junction bases: 6. Germline assignment: CDR1 SGHNT and CDR2 YENEEA. The CDR3 DNA sequence: TGTGCCAGCAGCTTTAAAGGGGGCGGGGAAAAACTGTTTTTT. Translation gives CASSFKGGGEKLFF. Drawing the rest from reference TRBV11-3 and TRBJ1-4, the complete variable domain is EAGVVQSPRYKIIEKKQPVAFWCNPISGHNTLYWYLQNLGQGPELLIRYENEEAVDDSQLPKDRFSAERLKGVDSTLKIQPAELGDSAVYLCASSFKGGGEKLFFGSGTQLSVL.

Only one count was recorded for this clone. V gene TRBV19 combines with J gene TRBJ1-5; a possible D gene is TRBD1 (6 bases). The germline gives CDR1 LNHDA, CDR2 SQIVND (reference sequence). The germline V and J ends were trimmed by 7 bases and 0 bases, with 13 bases remaining between them. The CDR3 runs to 15 residues. The CDR3 region is CASIEDSDSNQPQHF. In DNA form, the CDR3 reads TGTGCCAGTATTGAGGACAGCGATAGCAATCAGCCCCAGCATTTT.

This chain uses TRBV6-8 with TRBJ1-1; a weak D match, TRBD1 (5 bases). CDR1 is MNHGY, CDR2 SAAAGT, per germline. Trimming removed 5 bases from V and 1 base from J, with 11 bases in between. The CDR3 runs 14 residues. The CDR3, as DNA: TGTGCCAGCAGTCGCGATCAGGGGAACACTGAAGCTTTCTTT. Its translation: CASSRDQGNTEAFF.

This sequence joins TRBV6-8 and TRBJ2-7; perhaps TRBD1 as D (5 bases). V lost 7 bases to trimming and J lost 0 bases, with 13 bases between them. The CDR3 consists of 14 residues. Germline V gene sequence: CDR1 MNHGY, CDR2 SAAAGT. This CDR3 is CASTRQTSSYEQYF. The CDR3 DNA sequence: TGTGCCAGCACCCGACAGACGAGCTCCTACGAGCAGTACTTC.

This rearrangement joins TRBV6-8 to TRBJ1-6; no clear D. This CDR3 contains 15 residues. V dropped 2 bases and J dropped 0 bases, with 5 bases sitting between them. The germline CDR1 and CDR2 sequences are MNHGY and SAAAGT. The CDR3 DNA follows: TGTGCCAGCAGTTACGGTTTCTCCTATAATTCACCCCTCCACTTT. It codes for CASSYGFSYNSPLHF.

The V call is TRBV11-3, the J call TRBJ1-2; no clear D. CDR1 is SGHNT and CDR2 is YENEEA in the germline V gene. The CDR3 runs to 16 residues. The ends were cut back, 1 base at V and 5 bases at J, with 17 bases in the middle. This CDR3 reads CASSLGGSLRKYGYTF. In DNA form, the CDR3 reads TGTGCCAGCAGCTTAGGCGGGTCCCTTAGAAAGTATGGCTACACCTTC.

The chain recombines TRBV28 with TRBJ1-1; a possible D gene is TRBD1 (6 bases). In germline, CDR1 is MDHEN, CDR2 SYDVKM. Trimming cost V 3 bases and J 5 bases, with 13 bases left between them. The CDR3 runs to 14 residues. The CDR3 sequence is CASSFGQWMTEAFF. The CDR3 nucleotides read TGTGCCAGCAGTTTCGGACAGTGGATGACTGAAGCTTTCTTT. Complete variable domain (other parts from reference TRBV28 and TRBJ1-1): DVKVTQSSRYLVKRTGEKVFLECVQDMDHENMFWYRQDPGLGLRLIYFSYDVKMKEKGDIPEGYSVSREKKERFSLILESASTNQTSMYLCASSFGQWMTEAFFGQGTRLTVV.

This clone was detected once. The chain combines TRBV29-1 with TRBJ2-5; a weak D match, TRBD1 (6 bases). The CDR3 consists of 12 residues. V lost 7 bases and J 1 base, leaving 10 bases between the germline ends. Germline loops: CDR1 SQVTM, CDR2 ANQGSEA. The CDR3 DNA follows: TGCAGCGGCCGGGACACCCAAGAGACCCAGTACTTC. Encoded protein: CSGRDTQETQYF.

CDR3 protein: CASSLIPTGDTQYF. The CDR3 DNA follows: TGCGCCAGCAGCTTGATCCCAACAGGAGATACGCAGTATTTT. The chain is built from TRBV5-1 and TRBJ2-3, with D perhaps matching TRBD1 (5 bases). The CDR3 is 14 amino acids. V gave up 1 base and J gave up 5 bases, with 11 bases separating them. From germline, CDR1 is SGHRS and CDR2 YFSETQ.

The chain has TRBV28 and TRBJ1-4, with a tentative D call TRBD1 (6 bases). The length of the CDR3 is 16 residues. V dropped 5 bases and J dropped 8 bases, with 21 bases sitting between them. Germline V gives CDR1 MDHEN, CDR2 SYDVKM. The CDR3 reads CASSPPIQGIGEKLFF. DNA of the CDR3: TGTGCCAGCAGTCCCCCAATACAGGGCATTGGCGAAAAACTGTTTTTT.

In DNA form, the CDR3 reads TGTGCCACCAGCAGACGTATTGGGGGGGGTCTGAAGGAGACCCAGTACTTC. This translates into CATSRRIGGGLKETQYF. V is TRBV15 and J is TRBJ2-5; 7 nucleotides align to TRBD2. Germline V CDR1 and CDR2: LNHNV, YYDKDF (reference sequence). This CDR3 comprises 17 residues. V dropped 2 bases and J dropped 5; count of bases not matched to a gene: 14.

This clone was found once. One end of the junction varies from germline; a read error may be responsible. J is TRBJ1-5 and V is TRBV6-4, with D perhaps matching TRBD1 (5 bases). Per germline, CDR1 MRHNA and CDR2 SNTAGT. The CDR3 length is 15 residues. The CDR3 is CASSYSYRTNQPQHF. The CDR3 nucleotides are TGTGCCAGCAGTTACTCGTACAGGACCAATCAGCCCCAGCATTTT.

The V gene is TRBV5-1, the J gene TRBJ2-5; TRBD1 matches at 9 bases. The ends lost 5 bases at V and 5 bases at J; junction bases unmatched: 10. The CDR3 loop spans 15 amino acids. Germline CDR1 is SGHRS and CDR2 is YFSETQ. CDR3 sequence (DNA): TGCGCCAGCAGTCCTCAACACAGGGGGCTCGAGACCCAGTACTTC. Protein product: CASSPQHRGLETQYF.

This clone was counted only a few times. J is TRBJ1-4 and V is TRBV11-3; D perhaps matches TRBD1 (5 bases). V was shortened by 4 bases and J by 5 bases, with 17 bases between the two germline ends. Germline assignment: CDR1 SGHNT and CDR2 YENEEA. CDR3 length equals 16 residues. The CDR3 loop reads CASSSLRGVANEKLFF. The CDR3, as DNA: TGTGCCAGCAGCTCTTTACGGGGGGTCGCGAATGAAAAACTGTTTTTT.

The V gene is TRBV11-3, the J gene TRBJ2-2; possibly TRBD1 for D (6 bases). CDR1 and CDR2 from the germline V gene are SGHNT and YENEEA. CDR3 length: 15 amino acids. The V and J ends lost 2 bases and 3 bases respectively, with 10 bases between them. The CDR3 reads CASSLWGPDTGELFF. In nucleotides, the CDR3 is TGTGCCAGCAGCTTATGGGGGCCGGACACCGGGGAGCTGTTTTTT.

This clone was recorded once. V usage is TRBV14 and J usage is TRBJ1-2; D gene unclear. Germline lookup yields CDR1 SGHDN and CDR2 FVKESK. The CDR3 runs to 13 residues. Trimming pared 0 bases from V and 4 bases from J, leaving 6 bases between. The CDR3 DNA sequence: TGTGCCAGCAGCCAAGACGAGGGCTATGGCTACACCTTC. As protein: CASSQDEGYGYTF.

This chain uses TRBV28 with TRBJ2-5; TRBD2 is a possible D gene (6 bases). Germline V gene data show CDR1 as MDHEN and CDR2 as SYDVKM. The length of the CDR3 is 16 residues. V shed 3 bases and J shed 8 bases, with 22 bases lying between them. Here the CDR3 DNA reads TGTGCCAGCAGTTTTTCTAGCGACGGGGGTATAGGCACCCAGTACTTC. Translated, it gives CASSFSSDGGIGTQYF.

The genes are TRBV6-8 and TRBJ2-1, with D possibly being TRBD2 (5 bases). This CDR3 is built from 16 residues. Trimming took 5 bases from V and 0 from J, leaving 14 bases between them. In germline, CDR1 is MNHGY, CDR2 SAAAGT. The CDR3 nucleotides are TGTGCCAGCAGTGGGTCGAGGGCTAGCTCCTACAATGAGCAGTTCTTC. As protein: CASSGSRASSYNEQFF.

The J gene is TRBJ1-6, the V gene TRBV5-1, with TRBD1 as a possible D gene (5 bases). Germline CDR1 SGHRS, CDR2 YFSETQ. The CDR3 extends over 17 amino acids. Trimming stripped 1 base from V and 9 bases from J, with 20 bases between. CDR3 in DNA: TGCGCCAGCAGCTTGCGTCCCATATCCGGGACGAGTTCACCCCTCCACTTT. Amino acids: CASSLRPISGTSSPLHF.

The chain joins TRBV6-8 to TRBJ2-7, with unresolved D. Trimming cost V 6 bases and J 5 bases, with 17 bases left between them. This CDR3 is 14 amino acids long. Germline assignment: CDR1 MNHGY and CDR2 SAAAGT. CDR3: CASRETRRGDEQYF. The CDR3 coding sequence is TGTGCCAGCAGGGAAACGAGACGCGGCGACGAGCAGTACTTC.

V gene TRBV11-3 combines with J gene TRBJ2-1; D remains ambiguous. This CDR3 has 15 residues. From germline, CDR1 is SGHNT and CDR2 YENEEA. Trimming cost V 4 bases and J 0 bases, with 10 bases left between them. CDR3 nucleotide sequence: TGTGCCAGCAGCTGGGCCCGGAACTCCTACAATGAGCAGTTCTTC. Protein product: CASSWARNSYNEQFF.

V is TRBV5-1 and J is TRBJ1-4; D is possibly TRBD1 (6 bases). Deletions cut 4 bases from V and 1 base from J, with 20 bases between. The CDR3 is 18 residues long. The germline V gene encodes CDR1 SGHRS and CDR2 YFSETQ. The CDR3 region has the DNA TGCGCCAGCAGCCTCACTGGGGGGCCCTGGGTAACTAATGAAAAACTGTTTTTT. Translating gives CASSLTGGPWVTNEKLFF.

V usage is TRBV11-3 and J usage is TRBJ1-2; no reliable D call. There are 14 residues in the CDR3. CDR1 is SGHNT and CDR2 is YENEEA in the germline V gene. V shed 3 bases and J shed 7 bases, with 15 bases lying between them. For the CDR3, the DNA is TGTGCCAGCAGCTTGGAAACGCGAGGAGGTGGCTACACCTTC. Encoded protein: CASSLETRGGGYTF.

This clone is medium-sized (0.01 to 0.1%) within its sample. J is TRBJ2-1 and V is TRBV15, with 9 bases aligning to TRBD1. Germline CDR1 and CDR2: LNHNV and YYDKDF (reference sequence). This CDR3 comprises 14 residues. V dropped 6 bases and J dropped 8; count of bases not matched to a gene: 8. The CDR3 here is CATSMRQGGDEQFF. In nucleotides, the CDR3 is TGTGCCACCAGTATGAGACAGGGGGGCGATGAGCAGTTCTTC.

The rearrangement links TRBV11-3 to TRBJ2-2; D gene ambiguous. The V gene's germline CDR1 is SGHNT and CDR2 YENEEA. The CDR3 has 15 amino acids. V lost 5 bases and J 7 bases, leaving 17 bases between the germline ends. In DNA form, the CDR3 reads TGTGCCAGCAGCCCCCGGACCACATTTTACGGGGAGCTGTTTTTT. It specifies CASSPRTTFYGELFF.

The chain recombines TRBV28 with TRBJ1-2; D gene unclear. V shed 2 bases and J shed 8 bases, with 12 bases lying between them. Germline values: CDR1 MDHEN, CDR2 SYDVKM. The CDR3 is 13 residues long. The CDR3 region has the DNA TGTGCCAGCAGTTTAATGGGAGGAAGGGGCTACACCTTC. Translating it yields CASSLMGGRGYTF.